This is a list of T cell receptor beta chains from one sample in a study of regulatory T cells in long-lasting Graves disease. TCRdb recomputed calls from the multiplex PCR reads with MiXCR, one row per CDR3 protein. Among 500,000 to 700,000 distinct CDR3 sequences listed, around 30% were seen once. The source material was peripheral blood mononuclear cells (PBMCs), sampled when the disease was refractory, from a patient treated with antithyroid drugs. Receptors were obtained from a female donor with Graves disease. Both conserved end residues are part of each CDR3. Size is omitted from some rows. Given values are once, few, many or a class for expanded clones.

>TRBJ2-7|few|TRBV12-3/TRBV12-4
CASSGRASGRNEQYF
>TRBJ1-5|NA|TRBV19
CASSRFTGQGRDESNQPQHF
>TRBJ2-7|few|TRBV7-9
CASSSDPREGAYEQYF
>TRBJ2-5|few|TRBV29-1
CSVEVGRETQYF
>TRBJ1-2|NA|TRBV12-5
CASGTGTGGYTF
>TRBJ2-7|NA|TRBV11-2
CASSRTGTTTYEQYF
>TRBJ1-1|few|TRBV11-2
CASSLGEGGAFF
>TRBJ1-5|few|TRBV9
CASSAQGASNQPQHF
>TRBJ1-1|few|TRBV11-2
CASRRTGEEAFF
>TRBJ1-2|NA|TRBV28
CASSPLGGDLNYGYTF
>TRBJ2-7|NA|TRBV6-1
CASSRANSGRAHEQYF
>TRBJ1-5|many|TRBV12-3/TRBV12-4
CASSLWEDSNQPQHF
>TRBJ1-1|few|TRBV2
CASRPIGRTEAFF
>TRBJ1-1|few|TRBV5-1
CASSLDPGTRGTEAFF
>TRBJ1-3|NA|TRBV12-3/TRBV12-4
CASSLNPGNTIYF
>TRBJ1-1|NA|TRBV29-1
CSARTGSDTEAFF
>TRBJ2-2|NA|TRBV28
CASSFGTGQTGELFF
>TRBJ1-1|few|TRBV29-1
CSVGRGEAFF
>TRBJ2-7|NA|TRBV5-4
CASRSQGEQYF
>TRBJ1-6|NA|TRBV27
CASSLPDKNSPPHF
>TRBJ2-7|NA|TRBV25-1
CASSEFRTRGAYEQYF
>TRBJ1-6|few|TRBV9
CASSVDQAGNSPLHF
>TRBJ1-2|NA|TRBV12-3/TRBV12-4
CASSFRSRGGYTF
>TRBJ1-3|few|TRBV9
CASSVEGDRAGNTIYF
>TRBJ1-1|NA|TRBV6-5
CASSYSTRFGDREAFF
>TRBJ2-7|NA|TRBV14
CASSQTRMVPYEQYF
>TRBJ2-1|NA|TRBV20-1
CSAHLAGVNYNEQFF
>TRBJ1-3|few|TRBV19
CASSLRRGSGNTIYF
>TRBJ1-4|many|TRBV20-1
CSAPLPKSATNEKLFF
>TRBJ1-1|NA|TRBV28
CASSSTGLRAFF
>TRBJ1-1|few|TRBV20-1
CSARDGGGWAEAFF
>TRBJ1-1|NA|TRBV28
CASSFGFGARTEAFF
>TRBJ2-2|few|TRBV29-1
CSFGPNTGELFF
>TRBJ2-7|few|TRBV20-1
CSAEKLAPLAYEQYF
>TRBJ2-2|NA|TRBV20-1
CSARSSSGSTGELFF
>TRBJ1-3|NA|TRBV13
CASSPRGGTVSSGNTIYF
>TRBJ2-7|few|TRBV6-1
CASRYREPPYEQYF
>TRBJ2-2|NA|TRBV6-1
CASSLAGTVGGELFF
>TRBJ1-2|few|TRBV12-3/TRBV12-4
CASSPQTGTGRGYTF
>TRBJ2-5|NA|TRBV11-2
CASSSYRVDQETQYF
>TRBJ2-7|many|TRBV11-2
CASSRTGGEYEQYF
>TRBJ1-2|many|TRBV25-1
CASSDIDRGVGYTF
>TRBJ2-7|few|TRBV6-2/TRBV6-3
CASSYDGGGSSYEQYF
>TRBJ1-5|NA|TRBV12-3/TRBV12-4
CASSRTAYSNQPQHF
>TRBJ1-5|many|TRBV12-3/TRBV12-4
CASRAQGSYQPQHF
>TRBJ1-2|NA|TRBV29-1
CSVGGQASYGYTF
>TRBJ2-5|NA|TRBV3-1
CASSQRLAGVGGTQYF
>TRBJ2-7|many|TRBV7-2
CASSLRTGYEQYF
>TRBJ2-5|once|TRBV28
CATGATGTGQETQYF
>TRBJ2-3|NA|TRBV28
CASAIPRGAGTQYF
>TRBJ2-2|NA|TRBV3-1
CASSQMGQRANTGELFF
>TRBJ2-3|once|TRBV5-1
CASSGQGGDTQYF
>TRBJ1-6|NA|TRBV27
CASSYTNSPLHF
>TRBJ1-2|few|TRBV3-1
CASSRIRKPGQSYYGYTF
>TRBJ2-7|few|TRBV5-1
CASSLTGDTYYEQYF
>TRBJ2-7|NA|TRBV27
CASSSGTSVRGSYEQYF
>TRBJ1-5|NA|TRBV28
CASSGSGGYGQPQHF
>TRBJ2-5|many|TRBV2
CASQRLAKTQYF
>TRBJ2-5|NA|TRBV7-9
CASSSFYGRRQETQYF